Listed here is a single T cell receptor (beta chain). Its antigen is unknown. Per-nucleotide qualities are absent, and no much larger clonotype sits a single base away. This specimen comes from a study of T cell responses to AZD1222 COVID-19 vaccine (dated by TCRdb to the early 2020s). For the study in its entirety: AZD1222 recipients with second doses at about 4 weeks or about 12 weeks were pooled, because spike-specific TCR depth and breadth did not differ between schedules. TCR sequencing covered 230 or so trial participants: 200 to 210 given two doses of AZD1222 and 26 given two doses of MenACWY control vaccine. Trial participants were enrolled by age into subgroups of 18-55, 56-69 and 70-plus years, and approximately 150, 30 and 60 TCR-sequenced participants, respectively, were included in these subgroups.

The full study reports these points: After two AZD1222 doses, both the breadth and the depth of spike-specific TCRs were significantly higher than at day 0 and than in MenACWY recipients. In the small 56-69-year group, the increase in depth fell short of significance, most likely because of low power. Participants were mostly white British and included more females than males, and it was suggested by the authors that clonal diversity may have been underestimated. Vaccine-associated CD4 TCRs spanned the whole spike protein, with dominant responses in regions 160-218 and 743-854. Epitopes outside the regions mutated in the B.1.351 and B.1.1.7 variants were reportedly recognized by nearly half of the unique spike-specific TCRs. No day 14 peak-response samples were available, so repertoires were characterized only after the peak T cell response. Only six AZD1222 recipients were SARS-CoV-2 seropositive at baseline, limiting conclusions about previously exposed vaccinees.

From its cysteine to its phenylalanine, the CDR3 spans 13 amino acids. The only DNA kept is the CDR3, 39 bases in frame from the first base. The junction carries 8 bases between V and J, which are trimmed by 0 bases and 5 bases respectively. CDR1 is given as SEHNR and CDR2 as FQNEAQ, both from the germline V gene (reference sequence). The CDR3 regions of human TCRbeta chains were analyzed by immunosequencing. From the authors' description of their analysis: Repertoire TCRs were checked for matches against a reference library of SARS-CoV-2-specific TCRs that had been generated using the MIRA antigen-specificity platform. Breadth meant the fraction of unique TCRs that were SARS-CoV-2-associated, whereas depth meant the fraction of total T cells that were SARS-CoV-2-associated. Using the MIRA data, each spike-specific TCR was mapped to the spike region that the TCR reacts to and placed in a CD4 or CD8 class. Log10-transformed breadth and depth values were compared by one-way ANOVA with Sidak's multiple comparisons tests. TCRdb re-hosts the immuneACCESS table, in-frame sequences only. Its copies lack some clones; in the studies checked, an unresolved V gene accounts for under half of them, and the cause for the rest is not known. That table gives V, J and clone size, and the DNA gave D and trimming. A total of roughly 96,000 clones appear in this sample, roughly 90% of them only once. The ten largest clones add up to 26% of the sample.

The sample's time point, from its label and the paper: baseline before first vaccination. Vaccinee samples were obtained from the UK trials COV001 and COV002, which included a single-blind randomized controlled phase 2/3 trial of AZD1222 (ChAdOx1 nCoV-19) in healthy adults. For TCRbeta chain sequencing, PBMC samples were collected from trial participants at day 0 and at day 28 after the second dose. This TCR derives from an adult in good health. The sequences come from peripheral blood, collected on day 0 of AZD1222 vaccination. Recombination linked TRBV7-9 to TRBJ2-7; TRBD1 could be the D gene, as 6 bases match. The CDR3 region: CASSLAQGNEQYF. The nucleotides read TGTGCCAGCAGCTTAGCTCAGGGGAACGAGCAGTACTTC.